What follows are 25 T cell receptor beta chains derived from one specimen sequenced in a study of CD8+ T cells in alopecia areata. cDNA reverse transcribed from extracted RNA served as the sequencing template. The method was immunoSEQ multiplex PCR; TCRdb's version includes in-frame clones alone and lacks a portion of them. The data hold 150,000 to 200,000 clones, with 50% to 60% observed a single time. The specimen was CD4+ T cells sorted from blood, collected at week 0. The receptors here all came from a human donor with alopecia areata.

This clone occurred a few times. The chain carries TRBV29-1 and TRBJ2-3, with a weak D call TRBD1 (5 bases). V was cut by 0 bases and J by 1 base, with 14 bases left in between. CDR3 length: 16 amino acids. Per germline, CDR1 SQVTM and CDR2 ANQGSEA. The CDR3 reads CSVEDRLGRGTDTQYF. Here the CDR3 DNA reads TGCAGCGTTGAAGATCGGTTGGGCAGGGGCACAGATACGCAGTATTTT.

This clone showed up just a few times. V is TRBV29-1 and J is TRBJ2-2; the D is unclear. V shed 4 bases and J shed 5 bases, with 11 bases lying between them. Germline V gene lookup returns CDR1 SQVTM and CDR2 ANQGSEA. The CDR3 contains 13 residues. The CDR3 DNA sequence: TGCAGCGTTGCACCCCACGATACCGGGGAGCTGTTTTTT. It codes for CSVAPHDTGELFF.

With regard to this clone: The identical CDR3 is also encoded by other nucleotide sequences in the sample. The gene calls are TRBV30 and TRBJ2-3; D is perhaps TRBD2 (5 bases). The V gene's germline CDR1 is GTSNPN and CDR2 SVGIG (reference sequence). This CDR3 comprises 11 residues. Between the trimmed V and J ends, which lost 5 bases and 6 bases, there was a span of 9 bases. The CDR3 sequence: CAWAEADTQYF. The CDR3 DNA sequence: TGTGCCTGGGCGGAGGCGGATACGCAGTATTTT.

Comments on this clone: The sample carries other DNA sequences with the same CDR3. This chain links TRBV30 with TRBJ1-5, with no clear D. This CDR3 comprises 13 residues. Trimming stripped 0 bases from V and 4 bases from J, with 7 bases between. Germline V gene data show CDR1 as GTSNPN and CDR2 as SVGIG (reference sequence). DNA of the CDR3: TGTGCCTGGAGTGTACGGGATAATCAGCCCCAGCATTTT. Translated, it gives CAWSVRDNQPQHF.

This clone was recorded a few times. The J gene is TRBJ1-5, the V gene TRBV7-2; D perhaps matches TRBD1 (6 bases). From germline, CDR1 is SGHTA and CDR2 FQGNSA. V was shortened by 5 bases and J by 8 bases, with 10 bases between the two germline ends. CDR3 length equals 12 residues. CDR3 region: CASSLQGEPQHF. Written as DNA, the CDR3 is TGTGCCAGCAGCCTACAGGGTGAGCCCCAGCATTTT.

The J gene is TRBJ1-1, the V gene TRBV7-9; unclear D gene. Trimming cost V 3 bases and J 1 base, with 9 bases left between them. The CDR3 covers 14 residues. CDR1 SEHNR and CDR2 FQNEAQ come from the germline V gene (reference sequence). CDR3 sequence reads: CASSLARGNTEAFF. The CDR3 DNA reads TGTGCCAGCAGCTTGGCGCGGGGGAACACTGAAGCTTTCTTT.

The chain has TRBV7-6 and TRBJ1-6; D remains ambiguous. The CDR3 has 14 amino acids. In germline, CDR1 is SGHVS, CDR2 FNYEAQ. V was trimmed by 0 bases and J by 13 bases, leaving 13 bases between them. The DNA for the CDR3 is TGTGCCAGCAGCTTAGCTGCCCGTGGTGGGCCCCTCCACTTT. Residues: CASSLAARGGPLHF.

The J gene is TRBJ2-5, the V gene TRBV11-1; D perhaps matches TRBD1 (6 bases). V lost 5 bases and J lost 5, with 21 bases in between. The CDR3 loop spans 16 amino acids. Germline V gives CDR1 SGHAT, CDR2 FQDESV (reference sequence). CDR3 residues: CASSRQGDPTGETQYF. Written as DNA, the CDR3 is TGTGCCAGCAGCAGGCAAGGGGATCCCACAGGGGAGACCCAGTACTTC.

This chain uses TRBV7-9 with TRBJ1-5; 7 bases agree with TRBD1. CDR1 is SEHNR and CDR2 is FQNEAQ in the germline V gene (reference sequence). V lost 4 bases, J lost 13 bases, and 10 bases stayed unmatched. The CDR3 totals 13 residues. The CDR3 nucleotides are TGTGCCAGCAGCTCGACAGGGAATGGGCCTCAGCATTTT. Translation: CASSSTGNGPQHF.

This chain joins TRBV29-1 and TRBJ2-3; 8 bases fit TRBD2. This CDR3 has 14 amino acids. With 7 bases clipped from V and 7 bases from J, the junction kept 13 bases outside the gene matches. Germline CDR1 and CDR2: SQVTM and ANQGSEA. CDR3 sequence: CSARAGEGMNTQYF. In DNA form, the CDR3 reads TGCAGCGCGCGAGCGGGGGAAGGAATGAATACGCAGTATTTT.

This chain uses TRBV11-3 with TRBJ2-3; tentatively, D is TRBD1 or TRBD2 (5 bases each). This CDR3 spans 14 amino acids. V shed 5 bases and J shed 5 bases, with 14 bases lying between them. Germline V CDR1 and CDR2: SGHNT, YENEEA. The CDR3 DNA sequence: TGTGCCAGCAGCCCCCGGGGCTGGAGAGATACGCAGTATTTT. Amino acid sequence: CASSPRGWRDTQYF.

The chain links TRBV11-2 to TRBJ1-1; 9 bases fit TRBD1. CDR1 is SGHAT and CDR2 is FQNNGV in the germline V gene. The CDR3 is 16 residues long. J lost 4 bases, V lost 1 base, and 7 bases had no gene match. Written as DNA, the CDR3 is TGTGCCAGCAGCTTAGGGCGGACAGGGGTTGTCACTGAAGCTTTCTTT. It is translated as CASSLGRTGVVTEAFF.

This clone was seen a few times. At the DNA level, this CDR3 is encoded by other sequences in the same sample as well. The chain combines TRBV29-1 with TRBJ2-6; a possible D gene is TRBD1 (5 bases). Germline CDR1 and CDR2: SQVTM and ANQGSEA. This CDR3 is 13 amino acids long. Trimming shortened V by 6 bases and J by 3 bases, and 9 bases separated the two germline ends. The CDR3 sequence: CSVAGFGANVLTF. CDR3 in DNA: TGCAGCGTGGCAGGGTTTGGGGCCAACGTCCTGACTTTC.

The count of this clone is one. The CDR3 loop reads CASSSRQGAYEQYF. Here the CDR3 DNA reads TGTGCCAGCAGTTCCAGACAGGGCGCCTACGAGCAGTACTTC. The rearrangement joins TRBV27 to TRBJ2-7; 7 positions agree with TRBD1. Germline V lookup: CDR1 MNHEY, CDR2 SMNVEV (reference sequence). With 4 bases clipped from V and 2 bases from J, the junction kept 5 bases outside the gene matches. The CDR3 length is 14 residues.

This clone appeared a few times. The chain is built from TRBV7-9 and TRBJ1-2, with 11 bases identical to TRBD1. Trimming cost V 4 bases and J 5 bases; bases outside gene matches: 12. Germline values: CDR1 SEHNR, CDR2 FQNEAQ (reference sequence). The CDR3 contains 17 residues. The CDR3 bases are TGTGCCAGCAGCTCCGCGGGACAGGGGGGGAGCATTTATGGCTACACCTTC. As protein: CASSSAGQGGSIYGYTF. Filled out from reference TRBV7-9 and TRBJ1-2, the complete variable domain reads DTGVSQNPRHKITKRGQNVTFRCDPISEHNRLYWYRQTLGQGPEFLTYFQNEAQLEKSRLLSDRFSAERPKGSFSTLEIQRTEQGDSAMYLCASSSAGQGGSIYGYTFGSGTRLTVV.

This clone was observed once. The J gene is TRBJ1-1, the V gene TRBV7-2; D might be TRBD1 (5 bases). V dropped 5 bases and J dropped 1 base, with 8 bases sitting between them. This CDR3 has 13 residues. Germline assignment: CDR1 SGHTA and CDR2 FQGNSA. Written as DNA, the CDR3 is TGTGCCAGCAGCGGAGACAGGAACACTGAAGCTTTCTTT. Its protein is CASSGDRNTEAFF.

CDR3 sequence reads: CAIGGGANVLTF. For the CDR3, the DNA is TGTGCCATCGGAGGTGGGGCCAACGTCCTGACTTTC. The J gene is TRBJ2-6, the V gene TRBV10-3; D perhaps matches TRBD2 (5 bases). There are 12 residues in the CDR3. Germline CDR1 and CDR2: ENHRY and SYGVKD. The V gene lost 8 bases and the J gene lost 3 bases, with 5 bases spanning the gap.

CDR3 nucleotide sequence: TGCAGCGTCCAAAGCGGCTGGTACCAAGAGACCCAGTACTTC. It codes for CSVQSGWYQETQYF. V is TRBV29-1 and J is TRBJ2-5, with D possibly matching TRBD2 (5 bases). Germline lookup yields CDR1 SQVTM and CDR2 ANQGSEA. The CDR3 length is 14 residues. The V gene lost 6 bases and the J gene lost 0 bases, with 14 bases spanning the gap. Full variable domain (rest looked up from reference TRBV29-1 and TRBJ2-5): SAVISQKPSRDICQRGTSLTIQCQVDSQVTMMFWYRQQPGQSLTLIATANQGSEATYESGFVIDKFPISRPNLTFSTLTVSNMSPEDSSIYLCSVQSGWYQETQYFGPGTRLLVL.

This CDR3 reads CASSQWGVHGYTF. As DNA, the CDR3 is TGCGCCAGCAGTCAATGGGGCGTTCATGGCTACACCTTC. This chain joins TRBV23-1 and TRBJ1-2; a weak D match, TRBD1 (5 bases). TRBV23-1 qualifies as an ORF whose function is uncertain. The V end was cut by 1 base, the J end by 6 bases, with 9 bases between. This CDR3 has 13 amino acids.

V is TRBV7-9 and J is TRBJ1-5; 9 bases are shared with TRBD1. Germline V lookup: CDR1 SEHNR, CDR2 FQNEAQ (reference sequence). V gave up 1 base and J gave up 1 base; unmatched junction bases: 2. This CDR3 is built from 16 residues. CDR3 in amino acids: CASSLVTGGSNQPQHF. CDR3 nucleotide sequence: TGTGCCAGCAGCTTAGTGACAGGGGGAAGCAATCAGCCCCAGCATTTT. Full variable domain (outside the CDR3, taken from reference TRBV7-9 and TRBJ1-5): DTGVSQNPRHKITKRGQNVTFRCDPISEHNRLYWYRQTLGQGPEFLTYFQNEAQLEKSRLLSDRFSAERPKGSFSTLEIQRTEQGDSAMYLCASSLVTGGSNQPQHFGDGTRLSIL.

The CDR3 region is CASSLEVGEQYF. The CDR3 bases are TGCGCCAGCAGCTTAGAGGTGGGGGAGCAGTACTTC. The rearrangement links TRBV5-1 to TRBJ2-7; D unclear. V was pared by 2 bases and J by 7 bases, with 10 bases between. CDR3 length: 12 amino acids. Germline CDR1 is SGHRS and CDR2 is YFSETQ. Full variable domain (remainder filled in from reference TRBV5-1 and TRBJ2-7): KAGVTQTPRYLIKTRGQQVTLSCSPISGHRSVSWYQQTPGQGLQFLFEYFSETQRNKGNFPGRFSGRQFSNSRSEMNVSTLELGDSALYLCASSLEVGEQYFGPGTRLTVT.

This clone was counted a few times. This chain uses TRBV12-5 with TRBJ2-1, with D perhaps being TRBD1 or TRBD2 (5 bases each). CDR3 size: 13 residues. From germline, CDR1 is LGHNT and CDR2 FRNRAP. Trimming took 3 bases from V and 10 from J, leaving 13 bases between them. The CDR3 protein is CASGFLLEGEQFF. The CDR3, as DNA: TGTGCTAGTGGTTTCCTCTTAGAGGGGGAGCAGTTCTTC. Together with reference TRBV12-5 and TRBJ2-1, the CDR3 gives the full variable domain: DARVTQTPRHKVTEMGQEVTMRCQPILGHNTVFWYRQTMMQGLELLAYFRNRAPLDDSGMPKDRFSAEMPDATLATLKIQPSEPRDSAVYFCASGFLLEGEQFFGPGTRLTVL.

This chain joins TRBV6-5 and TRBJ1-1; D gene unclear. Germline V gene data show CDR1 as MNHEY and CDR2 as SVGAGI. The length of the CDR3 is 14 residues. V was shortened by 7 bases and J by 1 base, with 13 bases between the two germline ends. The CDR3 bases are TGTGCCAGCACCCAGGCGGGTCGGAACACTGAAGCTTTCTTT. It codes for CASTQAGRNTEAFF.

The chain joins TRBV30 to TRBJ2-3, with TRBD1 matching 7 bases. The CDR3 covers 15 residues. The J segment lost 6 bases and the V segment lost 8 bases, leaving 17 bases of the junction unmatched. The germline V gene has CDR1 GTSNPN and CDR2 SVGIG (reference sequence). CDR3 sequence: CAHTVRDRAWDTQYF. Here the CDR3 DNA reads TGTGCCCATACCGTAAGGGACAGAGCATGGGATACGCAGTATTTT. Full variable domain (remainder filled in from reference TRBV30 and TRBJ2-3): SQTIHQWPATLVQPVGSPLSLECTVEGTSNPNLYWYRQAAGRGLQLLFYSVGIGQISSEVPQNLSASRPQDRQFILSSKKLLLSDSGFYLCAHTVRDRAWDTQYFGPGTRLTVL.

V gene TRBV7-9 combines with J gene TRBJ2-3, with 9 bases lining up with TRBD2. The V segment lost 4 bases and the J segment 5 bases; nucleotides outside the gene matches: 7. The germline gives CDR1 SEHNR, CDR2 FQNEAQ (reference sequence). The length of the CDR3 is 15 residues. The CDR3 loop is CASSSGSGGRDTQYF. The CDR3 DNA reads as TGTGCCAGCAGCTCAGGTAGCGGGGGACGAGATACGCAGTATTTT.